The 7 T cell receptor beta chains presented below share a single source sample, sequenced in a study of T cells in Graves' hyperthyroidism and ophthalmopathy. TCR beta CDR3 regions were amplified from RNA transcripts. Researchers ran a first-round RT-PCR on the TCR CDR3 using the HTBI primer set. TCRdb used MiXCR to reprocess the multiplex PCR reads, holding one entry per CDR3 protein. Of about 270,000 distinct CDR3 sequences in the sample, about 15% were seen once. The sample taken for sequencing was blood. These receptors were collected from a woman aged 50 to 60 with Graves' hyperthyroidism that later progressed to Graves' ophthalmopathy.

The V gene is TRBV9, the J gene TRBJ2-1; 9 bases line up with TRBD2. CDR1 SGDLS and CDR2 YYNGEE come from the germline V gene. J was trimmed by 5 bases and V by 3 bases; bases with no gene match: 6. The CDR3 covers 15 residues. The CDR3 DNA sequence: TGTGCCAGCAGCGCCCAACTAGCGGGTCACAATGAGCAGTTCTTC. Its translation is CASSAQLAGHNEQFF.

This clonotype was picked up many times. V gene TRBV7-8 combines with J gene TRBJ2-7; D unresolved. CDR1 is SGHVS, CDR2 FQNEAQ, per germline. The CDR3 length is 13 residues. The V gene lost 4 bases and the J gene lost 3 bases, with 10 bases spanning the gap. CDR3 sequence (DNA): TGTGCCAGCAGCTCAATAGGGAACTACGAGCAGTACTTC. Its protein is CASSSIGNYEQYF. Using reference TRBV7-8 and TRBJ2-7 for the parts outside the CDR3, the full variable domain is GAGVSQSPRYKVAKRGQDVALRCDPISGHVSLFWYQQALGQGPEFLTYFQNEAQLDKSGLPSDRFFAERPEGSVSTLKIQRTQQEDSAVYLCASSSIGNYEQYFGPGTRLTVT.

The CDR3 loop is CASKVGRVNQPQHF. The CDR3 coding sequence is TGTGCCAGCAAGGTGGGACGAGTTAATCAGCCCCAGCATTTT. The chain has TRBV13 and TRBJ1-5; D possibly corresponds to TRBD1 (5 bases). The CDR3 length is 14 residues. Trimming took 7 bases from V and 4 from J, leaving 14 bases between them. Germline CDR1 PRHDT, CDR2 FYEKMQ (reference sequence).

This clonotype was observed at least ten times. This rearrangement joins TRBV27 to TRBJ1-2; D is undetermined. Trimming took off 5 bases at V and 8 bases at J, with 9 bases between the two ends. CDR3 length equals 11 residues. Germline V gene lookup returns CDR1 MNHEY and CDR2 SMNVEV (reference sequence). The CDR3 sequence: CASSQGEGYTF. The CDR3 DNA sequence: TGTGCCAGCAGTCAAGGCGAGGGCTACACCTTC.

This clonotype was detected only a few times. This could be a read error, since a much larger clone is one nucleotide away. The chain uses TRBV30 and TRBJ2-5; D call uncertain. Trimming stripped 1 base from V and 5 bases from J, with 5 bases between. The CDR3 loop spans 11 amino acids. From germline, CDR1 is GTSNPN and CDR2 SVGIG (reference sequence). The CDR3 loop is CAWSEWETQYF. The CDR3 DNA reads TGTGCCTGGAGTGAATGGGAGACCCAGTACTTC.

This clonotype was detected a few times. With a much larger clone just one base away, this may be a read error. The chain links TRBV28 to TRBJ2-5; D is unresolved. The CDR3 totals 16 residues. V was shortened by 10 bases and J by 0 bases, with 21 bases between the two germline ends. CDR1 is MDHEN, CDR2 SYDVKM, per germline. The CDR3 sequence is CANRSTDLSYQETQYF. As DNA, the CDR3 is TGTGCCAACAGATCGACCGACTTATCGTACCAAGAGACCCAGTACTTC.

The chain carries TRBV3-1 and TRBJ1-1, with TRBD1 matching 11 bases. The length of the CDR3 is 16 residues. V lost 4 bases, J lost 0 bases, and 4 bases stayed unmatched. CDR1 and CDR2 from the germline V gene are LGHDT and YNNKEL (reference sequence). CDR3 sequence reads: CASSRTGGPLNTEAFF. CDR3 in DNA: TGTGCCAGCAGCCGGACAGGGGGCCCGTTGAACACTGAAGCTTTCTTT. Full variable domain (missing parts from reference TRBV3-1 and TRBJ1-1): DTAVSQTPKYLVTQMGNDKSIKCEQNLGHDTMYWYKQDSKKFLKIMFSYNNKELIINETVPNRFSPKSPDKAHLNLHINSLELGDSAVYFCASSRTGGPLNTEAFFGQGTRLTVV.